These 22 T cell receptor beta chains came from one sample sequenced in a study of blood T cell repertoires in COVID-19. Clones were read by immunoSEQ multiplex PCR, and TCRdb kept only the in-frame ones, dropping some. The sample carries 110,000 to 150,000 clones, about four fifths recorded once. The sequencing input was peripheral blood. Every receptor here comes from a man aged 80 or over with acute or convalescent COVID-19.

This rearrangement joins TRBV11-2 to TRBJ2-5; 9 bases match TRBD1. CDR3 length: 14 amino acids. Germline CDR1 is SGHAT and CDR2 is FQNNGV. V shed 4 bases, J shed 7 bases, and the junction held 7 bases outside the gene matches. For the CDR3, the DNA is TGTGCCAGCAGCTCACCGGGACAGGGATTGACCCAGTACTTC. Translated, it gives CASSSPGQGLTQYF. Using reference TRBV11-2 and TRBJ2-5 for the parts outside the CDR3, the full variable domain is EAGVAQSPRYKIIEKRQSVAFWCNPISGHATLYWYQQILGQGPKLLIQFQNNGVVDDSQLPKDRFSAERLKGVDSTLKIQPAKLEDSAVYLCASSSPGQGLTQYFGPGTRLLVL.

This clone was picked up a small number of times. In DNA, the CDR3 is TGCAGCGTACTCCTAGGGGATGAAAAACTGTTTTTT. Its protein product is CSVLLGDEKLFF. J is TRBJ1-4 and V is TRBV29-1; a possible D gene is TRBD1 (5 bases). Per the germline V gene, CDR1 is SQVTM and CDR2 is ANQGSEA. Trimming took 6 bases from V and 6 from J, leaving 11 bases between them. CDR3 length: 12 amino acids.

J is TRBJ1-3 and V is TRBV14; D is ambiguous. This CDR3 comprises 13 residues. V lost 0 bases and J lost 13, with 13 bases in between. The germline V gene has CDR1 SGHDN and CDR2 FVKESK. The CDR3 DNA follows: TGTGCCAGCAGCCAAGAGAGAGGGAGGTTAATATATTTT. Protein: CASSQERGRLIYF.

The chain recombines TRBV29-1 with TRBJ2-5; 7 bases are a match to TRBD1. Germline V gene sequence: CDR1 SQVTM, CDR2 ANQGSEA. V was pared by 7 bases and J by 7 bases, with 6 bases of the junction left unmatched. This CDR3 is 11 amino acids long. Here the CDR3 reads CSGSSGGTQYF. In DNA form, the CDR3 reads TGCAGCGGGAGTTCAGGGGGGACCCAGTACTTC.

The V call is TRBV10-3, the J call TRBJ2-3; D not resolved. The CDR3 is 15 residues long. The V gene lost 6 bases and the J gene lost 0 bases, with 13 bases spanning the gap. The germline V gene has CDR1 ENHRY and CDR2 SYGVKD. The CDR3 DNA reads TGTGCCATCAGGATTGGCCCGACTAGCACAGATACGCAGTATTTT. Translating it yields CAIRIGPTSTDTQYF.

This clone has just one count. This chain joins TRBV3-1 (or the pseudogene TRBV3-2) and TRBJ2-1, with D unclear. The V end was cut by 0 bases, the J end by 11 bases, with 11 bases between. This CDR3 region has 13 residues. Germline V lookup: CDR1 LGHDT, CDR2 YNNKEL (reference sequence). Here the CDR3 DNA reads TGTGCCAGCAGCCAAGATAAGCTAATGAAGCAGTTCTTC. It specifies CASSQDKLMKQFF.

The chain carries TRBV5-1 and TRBJ2-3; the match to TRBD2 covers 8 bases. V trimming: 3 bases; J trimming: 0 bases; junction bases outside the gene matches: 3. Per germline, CDR1 SGHRS and CDR2 YFSETQ. The CDR3 runs 15 residues. CDR3 loop: CASSSLAASTDTQYF. The DNA of the CDR3 is TGCGCCAGCAGCTCACTAGCGGCTAGCACAGATACGCAGTATTTT.

This clone was counted between two and nine times. The chain carries TRBV5-4 and TRBJ2-2; D is uncertain. The CDR3 contains 14 residues. Germline CDR1 and CDR2: SGHNT and YYREEE (reference sequence). Trimming shortened V by 4 bases and J by 4 bases, and 11 bases separated the two germline ends. The CDR3: CASSARSGTGELFF. The CDR3 nucleotides read TGTGCCAGCAGCGCCCGATCAGGCACCGGGGAGCTGTTTTTT.

This chain connects TRBV6-5 to TRBJ2-2; no reliable D call. V lost 6 bases to trimming and J lost 2 bases, with 13 bases between them. The CDR3 runs 15 residues. Germline CDR1 MNHEY, CDR2 SVGAGI. The CDR3 reads CASSSLGSNTGELFF. The CDR3 region has the DNA TGTGCCAGCAGCAGCCTCGGGTCCAACACCGGGGAGCTGTTTTTT.

This rearrangement joins TRBV19 to TRBJ1-5; tentative D call: TRBD1 (5 bases). V was shortened by 9 bases and J by 7 bases, with 16 bases between the two germline ends. This CDR3 is 13 amino acids long. Germline CDR1 and CDR2: LNHDA and SQIVND (reference sequence). CDR3 DNA: TGTGCCAGCGAACGACAGCTCGGGCAGCCCCAGCATTTT. This translates into CASERQLGQPQHF.

This clone was found a few times. The chain's CDR3 is CASSEALRVEQFF. DNA for the CDR3: TGTGCCAGCAGTGAAGCGCTCCGGGTTGAGCAGTTCTTC. This rearrangement joins TRBV6-1 to TRBJ2-1; D not resolved. V was pared by 0 bases and J by 9 bases, with 9 bases between. Germline CDR1 MNHNS, CDR2 SASEGT. This CDR3 has 13 residues.

This clone was found a few times. This chain uses TRBV12-3 or TRBV12-4 with TRBJ1-5; no firm D call. V lost 7 bases to trimming and J lost 3 bases, with 10 bases between them. This CDR3 comprises 13 residues. In DNA, the CDR3 is TGTGCCAGCAAAGAGGCTTTCAATCAGCCCCAGCATTTT. It yields the protein CASKEAFNQPQHF.

The rearrangement links TRBV6-1 to TRBJ1-1, with a possible D match to TRBD1 (6 bases). This CDR3 is built from 19 residues. The germline V gene has CDR1 MNHNS and CDR2 SASEGT. V was shortened by 0 bases and J by 2 bases, with 22 bases between the two germline ends. The DNA for the CDR3 is TGTGCCAGCAGTGAAGCGCGAGTGGGGGGGCGTTTCTTAAACACTGAAGCTTTCTTT. Protein sequence: CASSEARVGGRFLNTEAFF.

V gene TRBV5-1 combines with J gene TRBJ1-1; 9 positions agree with TRBD1. V shed 5 bases, J shed 3 bases, and the junction held 8 bases outside the gene matches. Germline-derived CDR1 and CDR2 are SGHRS and YFSETQ. The CDR3 sequence is 15 residues long. The CDR3 loop is CASSSQGARDTEAFF. The CDR3 nucleotides read TGCGCCAGCAGTTCACAGGGGGCGCGGGACACTGAAGCTTTCTTT.

The V call is TRBV28, the J call TRBJ1-5, with D possibly being TRBD1 (6 bases). Germline values: CDR1 MDHEN, CDR2 SYDVKM. V was shortened by 7 bases and J by 3 bases, with 16 bases between the two germline ends. The CDR3 runs to 15 residues. Written as DNA, the CDR3 is TGTGCCAGCACCCTCCCTGACAGGCTCAATCAGCCCCAGCATTTT. Translation gives CASTLPDRLNQPQHF. The entire variable domain, with the rest obtained from reference TRBV28 and TRBJ1-5, is as follows: DVKVTQSSRYLVKRTGEKVFLECVQDMDHENMFWYRQDPGLGLRLIYFSYDVKMKEKGDIPEGYSVSREKKERFSLILESASTNQTSMYLCASTLPDRLNQPQHFGDGTRLSIL.

The chain combines TRBV3-1 (or the pseudogene TRBV3-2) with TRBJ2-2; 13 bases align to TRBD2. The trim removed 3 bases at V and 6 bases at J, leaving 13 bases unmatched. This CDR3 has 19 residues. CDR1 and CDR2 (germline): LGHDT, YNNKEL (reference sequence). For the CDR3, the DNA is TGTGCCAGCAGCCATCTCCGGACTAGCGGGGGACAGTGGGCCGGGGAGCTGTTTTTT. It codes for CASSHLRTSGGQWAGELFF.

Only one count was recorded for this clone. The rearrangement joins TRBV9 to TRBJ1-6, with D unclear. The CDR3 is 13 residues long. CDR1 SGDLS and CDR2 YYNGEE come from the germline V gene. V lost 2 bases to trimming and J lost 7 bases, with 7 bases between them. The DNA of the CDR3 is TGTGCCAGCAGCGTCGGAGGCAATTCACCCCTCCACTTT. Translation: CASSVGGNSPLHF. Looking up the rest from reference TRBV9 and TRBJ1-6 gives the full variable domain: DSGVTQTPKHLITATGQRVTLRCSPRSGDLSVYWYQQSLDQGLQFLIQYYNGEERAKGNILERFSAQQFPDLHSELNLSSLELGDSALYFCASSVGGNSPLHFGNGTRLTVT.

This rearrangement joins TRBV4-3 to TRBJ2-7; 8 nucleotides align to TRBD1. CDR3 length: 16 amino acids. V lost 2 bases, J lost 2 bases, and 8 bases stayed unmatched. Germline CDR1 and CDR2: LGHNA and YSLEER. The CDR3: CASSQQPGTGPYEQYF. The CDR3 nucleotides are TGCGCCAGCAGCCAACAACCCGGGACAGGACCCTACGAGCAGTACTTC.

The V gene is TRBV3-1 (or the pseudogene TRBV3-2), the J gene TRBJ2-2; D is possibly TRBD1 (5 bases). The V gene's germline CDR1 is LGHDT and CDR2 YNNKEL (reference sequence). Trimming shortened V by 4 bases and J by 5 bases, and 14 bases separated the two germline ends. The length of the CDR3 is 15 residues. This chain's CDR3 is CASSRAGAPTGELFF. The CDR3 nucleotides are TGTGCCAGCAGCCGCGCTGGGGCTCCTACCGGGGAGCTGTTTTTT.

This clone has a single count. The rearrangement links TRBV3-1 (or the pseudogene TRBV3-2) to TRBJ2-7; the match to TRBD2 covers 10 bases. This CDR3 comprises 18 residues. V lost 0 bases and J lost 0; bases outside the gene matches: 8. CDR1 is LGHDT, CDR2 YNNKEL, per germline (reference sequence). The CDR3 region is CASSQDPSGGSSSYEQYF. DNA for the CDR3: TGTGCCAGCAGCCAAGATCCTAGCGGGGGATCGAGCTCCTACGAGCAGTACTTC.

This clone was found a few times. V and J are TRBV5-5 and TRBJ1-2, with D possibly matching TRBD1 (5 bases). Trimming pared 1 base from V and 7 bases from J, leaving 11 bases between. The germline V gene has CDR1 SGHKS and CDR2 YYEKEE (reference sequence). This CDR3 contains 13 residues. The CDR3 region has the DNA TGTGCCAGCAGCTTGTCTCCGGGGGGTGGCTACACCTTC. Translation gives CASSLSPGGGYTF.

The chain couples TRBV15 to TRBJ2-7; 7 bases are a match to TRBD1. This CDR3 is 15 amino acids long. The germline CDR1 and CDR2 sequences are LNHNV and YYDKDF (reference sequence). V lost 1 base to trimming and J lost 2 bases; unmatched junction nucleotides: 5. Here the CDR3 DNA reads TGTGCCACCAGCAGAGGGGGGACAGTCGCCTACGAGCAGTACTTC. Amino acid sequence: CATSRGGTVAYEQYF.